This TCR beta chain was captured in a study of shared clonotypes between healthy human individuals. Study context: Three plates each covered CD4 naive and memory; CD8 naive two, CD8 memory one. Findings of the study overall: Lower generation probabilities were found for non-shared clonotypes than for those shared by all four donors.

V lost 2 bases and J lost 8; bases outside the gene matches: 8. Germline CDR1 reads SGHRS; CDR2 reads YFSETQ. The CDR3 extends over 14 amino acids. The input for sorted-subset replicate PCRs was around 0.2 ug DNA, some 28,000 T cell genomes. The method was immunoSEQ multiplex PCR; TCRdb's version includes in-frame clones alone and lacks a portion of them. This table holds fewer than 150,000 clones, about two thirds found once. This clone was detected only a few times. Its antigen is not identified. V and J are TRBV5-1 and TRBJ1-2; TRBD1 matches at 8 bases. The receptor was isolated from a woman in her 30s in good health. Source material: memory CD8+ T cells sorted from blood. This sample's subset: CD45RO+ cells pooled with CCR7-negative TemRA cells. The CDR3 DNA follows: TGCGCCAGCAGCTTATCCGAGACAGGGGTCGGCTACACCTTC. Translating gives CASSLSETGVGYTF.